This T cell receptor beta chain is from a study of blood T cell repertoires in COVID-19. Study context: Sources were T cells, B-cell-depleted T cells, or PBMCs; the material itself was cDNA or gDNA.

This clone was picked up one time. Libraries were prepared by immunoSEQ multiplex PCR; TCRdb keeps only in-frame clonotypes and omits some of them. The sample lists almost 35,000 clones; more than 85% were seen once. This CDR3 contains 14 residues. V dropped 4 bases and J dropped 0 bases, with 7 bases sitting between them. CDR1 KGHSH and CDR2 LQKENI come from the germline V gene. The rearrangement joins TRBV18 to TRBJ1-5; TRBD1 might be the D (5 bases). Source material: peripheral blood. The clonotype originates from a man aged 60 to 69 with active or convalescent COVID-19. The CDR3 spells CASSLTDSNQPQHF. Written as DNA, the CDR3 is TGTGCCAGCTCACTGACAGATAGCAATCAGCCCCAGCATTTT.